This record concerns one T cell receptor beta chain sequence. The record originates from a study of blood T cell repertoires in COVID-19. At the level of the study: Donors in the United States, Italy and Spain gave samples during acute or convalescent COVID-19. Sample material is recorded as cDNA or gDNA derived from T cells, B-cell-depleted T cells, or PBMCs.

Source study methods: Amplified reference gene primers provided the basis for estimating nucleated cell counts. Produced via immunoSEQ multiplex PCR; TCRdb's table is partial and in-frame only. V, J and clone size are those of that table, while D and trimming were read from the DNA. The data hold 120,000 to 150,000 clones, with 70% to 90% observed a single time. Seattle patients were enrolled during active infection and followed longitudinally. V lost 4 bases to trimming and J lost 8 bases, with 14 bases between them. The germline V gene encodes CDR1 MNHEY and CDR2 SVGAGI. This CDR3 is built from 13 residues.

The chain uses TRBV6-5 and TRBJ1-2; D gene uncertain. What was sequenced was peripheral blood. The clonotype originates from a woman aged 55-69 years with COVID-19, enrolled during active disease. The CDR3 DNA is TGTGCCAGCAGTTTGGTCGGATTGGAGGGCTACACCTTC. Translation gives CASSLVGLEGYTF.